These 18 T cell receptor beta chains share one sample of origin, sequenced in a study of shared clonotypes between healthy human individuals. Sequencing was performed with immunoSEQ multiplex PCR; in TCRdb, only in-frame clones are kept and a portion is missing. The sample has nearly 500,000 clones; 70% to 80% are singletons. Specimen: PBMCs. These receptors all stem from a woman between 40 and 55 years old in good health. Some clones in this sample may be carry-over from other donors' samples.

The gene calls are TRBV5-1 and TRBJ2-7, with D possibly matching TRBD2 (6 bases). Germline assignment: CDR1 SGHRS and CDR2 YFSETQ. Trimming cost V 4 bases and J 3 bases, with 14 bases left between them. The CDR3 loop spans 14 amino acids. CDR3 region: CASSRDWKNYEQYF. CDR3 DNA sequence: TGCGCCAGCAGCCGGGACTGGAAAAACTACGAGCAGTACTTC.

The gene calls are TRBV28 and TRBJ1-4; TRBD1 agrees at 7 bases. The CDR3 is made up of 15 amino acids. Germline CDR1 is MDHEN and CDR2 is SYDVKM. Trimming removed 6 bases from V and 6 bases from J; junction bases left unmatched: 10. The CDR3 DNA reads as TGTGCCAGCAGGAACACAGGGGCGGTATATGAAAAACTGTTTTTT. Encoded protein: CASRNTGAVYEKLFF.

On this clone: A far bigger clonotype differs at one base, so this is likely a read error. Given the absence of the conserved phenylalanine or tryptophan at the CDR3 end, a read error is likely. The chain joins TRBV29-1 to TRBJ1-2; D remains unclear. The germline V gene has CDR1 SQVTM and CDR2 ANQGSEA. Between the trimmed V and J ends, which lost 0 bases and 1 base, there was a span of 3 bases. This CDR3 has 12 residues. The CDR3 sequence: CSVEDHNYGYTL. The CDR3 DNA reads TGCAGCGTTGAAGACCATAACTATGGCTACACCCTC.

Turning to this clone: The junction departs from the called germline gene at one end, perhaps through a read error. Within the sample, other DNA sequences also encode this same CDR3. The CDR3 sequence is CASSPILDLQGNTEAFF. CDR3 coding DNA: TGTGCCAGCAGCCCCATTTTGGATCTACAGGGGAACACTGAAGCCTTCTTT. The J gene is TRBJ1-1, the V gene TRBV7-9; 7 positions agree with TRBD1. The CDR3 has 17 residues. Germline V lookup: CDR1 SEHNR, CDR2 FQNEAQ (reference sequence).

The chain joins TRBV7-2 to TRBJ2-3; the match to TRBD2 covers 10 bases. Germline CDR1 reads SGHTA; CDR2 reads FQGNSA. Unmatched junction bases numbered 5, after V lost 4 bases and J lost 1 base. The CDR3 sequence is 16 residues long. This chain's CDR3 is CASSSGLAGGTDTQYF. The DNA of the CDR3 is TGTGCCAGCAGCTCTGGGCTAGCGGGAGGCACAGATACGCAGTATTTT. The full variable domain, in which reference TRBV7-2 and TRBJ2-3 provide the parts outside the CDR3, is GAGVSQSPSNKVTEKGKDVELRCDPISGHTALYWYRQSLGQGLEFLIYFQGNSAPDKSGLPSDRFSAERTGGSVSTLTIQRTQQEDSAVYLCASSSGLAGGTDTQYFGPGTRLTVL.

Concerning this clone: One base separates it from a far larger clone, so it is likely a read error. The chain recombines TRBV27 with TRBJ2-3; D uncertain. Per the germline V gene, CDR1 is MNHEY and CDR2 is SMNVEV (reference sequence). V dropped 4 bases and J dropped 5 bases, with 4 bases sitting between them. The CDR3 loop spans 11 amino acids. CDR3 sequence: CASSYQDTQYF. The CDR3 coding sequence is TGTGCCAGCAGTTATCAAGATACGCAGTATTTT.

The rearrangement links TRBV2 to TRBJ2-7; 11 positions agree with TRBD1. The V gene end was trimmed by 6 bases and the J gene end by 6 bases; junction bases not matched to a gene: 1. The length of the CDR3 is 12 residues. Germline V CDR1 and CDR2: SNHLY, FYNNEI. Written as DNA, the CDR3 is TGTGCCAGCAGGGGGACAGGGGGCGAGCAGTACTTC. Translated: CASRGTGGEQYF.

This clone was counted once. The chain joins TRBV5-1 to TRBJ2-5; the match to TRBD2 covers 12 bases. With V trimmed by 0 bases and J by 5 bases, 5 bases remained unmatched. CDR3 length equals 16 residues. The germline V gene encodes CDR1 SGHRS and CDR2 YFSETQ. CDR3 nucleotides: TGCGCCAGCAGCTTGGGGGGACTAGCGGGTTGGGAGACCCAGTACTTC. Protein: CASSLGGLAGWETQYF. Full variable domain (missing parts from reference TRBV5-1 and TRBJ2-5): KAGVTQTPRYLIKTRGQQVTLSCSPISGHRSVSWYQQTPGQGLQFLFEYFSETQRNKGNFPGRFSGRQFSNSRSEMNVSTLELGDSALYLCASSLGGLAGWETQYFGPGTRLLVL.

The J gene is TRBJ2-2, the V gene TRBV5-1; weak D call: TRBD1 (6 bases). CDR1 is SGHRS and CDR2 is YFSETQ in the germline V gene. This CDR3 comprises 15 residues. V was pared by 3 bases and J by 0 bases, with 9 bases between. The CDR3 loop is CASSSGTTNTGELFF. As DNA, the CDR3 is TGCGCCAGCAGCTCCGGGACAACGAACACCGGGGAGCTGTTTTTT.

The chain recombines TRBV5-1 with TRBJ2-1, with a weak D call TRBD1 (5 bases). CDR1 SGHRS and CDR2 YFSETQ come from the germline V gene. The ends were cut back, 3 bases at V and 0 bases at J, with 16 bases in the middle. The CDR3 totals 17 residues. The CDR3 sequence is CASSSRPPGSSYNEQFF. Here the CDR3 DNA reads TGCGCCAGCAGCTCTCGGCCCCCAGGGTCCTCCTACAATGAGCAGTTCTTC. Complete variable domain (other parts from reference TRBV5-1 and TRBJ2-1): KAGVTQTPRYLIKTRGQQVTLSCSPISGHRSVSWYQQTPGQGLQFLFEYFSETQRNKGNFPGRFSGRQFSNSRSEMNVSTLELGDSALYLCASSSRPPGSSYNEQFFGPGTRLTVL.

V and J are TRBV19 and TRBJ1-5, with unresolved D. Germline loops: CDR1 LNHDA, CDR2 SQIVND (reference sequence). V was trimmed by 3 bases and J by 9 bases, leaving 12 bases between them. CDR3 length equals 13 residues. CDR3 loop: CASSMGPSRPQHF. DNA of the CDR3: TGTGCCAGTAGTATGGGCCCCTCGCGGCCCCAGCATTTT.

The chain is built from TRBV9 and TRBJ2-7; D is ambiguous. The V gene's germline CDR1 is SGDLS and CDR2 YYNGEE. The V gene lost 3 bases and the J gene lost 1 base, with 11 bases spanning the gap. The CDR3 runs to 14 residues. CDR3 sequence reads: CASSGLTGSYEQYF. In DNA, the CDR3 is TGTGCCAGCAGCGGATTGACTGGGTCCTACGAGCAGTACTTC.

V usage is TRBV30 and J usage is TRBJ1-6, with D hard to call. Germline CDR1 reads GTSNPN; CDR2 reads SVGIG (reference sequence). With 4 bases removed from V and 7 bases from J, the gap between germline ends came to 8 bases. The CDR3 consists of 12 residues. The CDR3 loop is CAWTGNNSPLHF. For the CDR3, the DNA is TGTGCCTGGACGGGGAACAATTCACCCCTCCACTTT. Variable domain in full (rest from reference TRBV30 and TRBJ1-6): SQTIHQWPATLVQPVGSPLSLECTVEGTSNPNLYWYRQAAGRGLQLLFYSVGIGQISSEVPQNLSASRPQDRQFILSSKKLLLSDSGFYLCAWTGNNSPLHFGNGTRLTVT.

CDR3 sequence (DNA): TGCAGCGTTGGGAGGGTGGGGAAGGGTGAAGCTTTCTTT. It is translated as CSVGRVGKGEAFF. V is TRBV29-1 and J is TRBJ1-1; D is unclear. Trimming took off 4 bases at V and 7 bases at J, with 16 bases between the two ends. Germline assignment: CDR1 SQVTM and CDR2 ANQGSEA. The CDR3 is 13 residues long.

The rearrangement uses TRBV4-1 and TRBJ2-3; 12 nucleotides match TRBD2. Per the germline V gene, CDR1 is MGHRA and CDR2 is YSYEKL. V shed 0 bases and J 1 base; nucleotides not matched to a gene: 5. The length of the CDR3 is 18 residues. The CDR3 protein is CASSQDPTSGRGTDTQYF. The DNA of the CDR3 is TGCGCCAGCAGCCAAGATCCGACTAGCGGGAGAGGCACAGATACGCAGTATTTT.

This clone turned up a few times. The chain couples TRBV7-2 to TRBJ2-2; the match to TRBD2 covers 7 bases. CDR1 SGHTA and CDR2 FQGNSA come from the germline V gene. The V gene end was trimmed by 5 bases and the J gene end by 6 bases; junction bases not matched to a gene: 9. This CDR3 has 15 amino acids. The CDR3 is CASSPRGGRAGELFF. Here the CDR3 DNA reads TGTGCCAGCAGCCCTAGGGGCGGGAGAGCCGGGGAGCTGTTTTTT.

This clone has only a few counts. Within the sample, other DNA sequences also encode this same CDR3. The J gene is TRBJ1-1, the V gene TRBV28; D unclear. Germline lookup yields CDR1 MDHEN and CDR2 SYDVKM. The CDR3 contains 13 residues. Trimming shortened V by 8 bases and J by 1 base, and 11 bases separated the two germline ends. The CDR3 DNA reads TGTGCCAGCCGGCCGGGATCGAACACTGAAGCTTTCTTT. It codes for CASRPGSNTEAFF.

In this sample, this clone turned up once. Sequence at one end of the junction differs from germline and may be a read error. The chain combines TRBV7-7 with TRBJ2-7, with TRBD1 identical over 8 bases. The germline CDR1 and CDR2 sequences are SSHAT and FNYEAQ (reference sequence). There are 13 residues in the CDR3. CDR3 nucleotides: TGTGCTAGCAGCGTCGGACAGGGCGACGAGCAGTACTTC. It specifies CASSVGQGDEQYF.